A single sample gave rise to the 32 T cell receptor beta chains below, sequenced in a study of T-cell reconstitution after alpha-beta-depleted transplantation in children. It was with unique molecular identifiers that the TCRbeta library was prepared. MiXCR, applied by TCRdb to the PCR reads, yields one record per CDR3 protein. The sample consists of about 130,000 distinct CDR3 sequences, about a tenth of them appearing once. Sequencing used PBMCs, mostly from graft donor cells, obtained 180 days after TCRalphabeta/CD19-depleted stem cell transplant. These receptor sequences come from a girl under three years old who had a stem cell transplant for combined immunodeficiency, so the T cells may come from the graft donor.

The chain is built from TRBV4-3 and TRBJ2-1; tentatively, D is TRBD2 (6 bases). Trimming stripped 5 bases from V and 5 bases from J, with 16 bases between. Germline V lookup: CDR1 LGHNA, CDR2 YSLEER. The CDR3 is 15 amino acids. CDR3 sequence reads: CASSAWEALNNEQFF. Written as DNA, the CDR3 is TGCGCCAGCAGCGCTTGGGAGGCTTTAAACAATGAGCAGTTCTTC.

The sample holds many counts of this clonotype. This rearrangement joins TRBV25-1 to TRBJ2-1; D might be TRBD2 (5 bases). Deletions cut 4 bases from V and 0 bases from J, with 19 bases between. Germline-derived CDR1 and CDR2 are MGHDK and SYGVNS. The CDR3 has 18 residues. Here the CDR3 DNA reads TGTGCCAGCAGTGCCACCCCTGGACTGAATCCCTCCTACAATGAGCAGTTCTTC. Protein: CASSATPGLNPSYNEQFF.

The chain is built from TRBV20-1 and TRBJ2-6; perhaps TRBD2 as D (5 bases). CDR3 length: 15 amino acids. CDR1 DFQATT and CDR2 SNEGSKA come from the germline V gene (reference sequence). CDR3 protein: CSAHPPGTGANVLTF. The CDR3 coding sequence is TGCAGCGCTCATCCACCGGGGACTGGGGCCAACGTCCTGACTTTC.

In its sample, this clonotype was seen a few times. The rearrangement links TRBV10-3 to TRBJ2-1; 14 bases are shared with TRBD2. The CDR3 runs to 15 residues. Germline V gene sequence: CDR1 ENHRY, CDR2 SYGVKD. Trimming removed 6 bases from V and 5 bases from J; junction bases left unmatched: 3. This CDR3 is CAISQTSGGDNEQFF. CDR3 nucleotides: TGTGCCATCAGCCAGACTAGCGGGGGGGACAATGAGCAGTTCTTC.

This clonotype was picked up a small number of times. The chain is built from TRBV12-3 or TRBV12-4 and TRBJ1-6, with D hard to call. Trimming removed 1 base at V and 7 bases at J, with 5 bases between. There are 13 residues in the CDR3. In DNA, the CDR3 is TGTGCCAGCAGTTTAGAGGTGAATTCACCCCTCCACTTT. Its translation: CASSLEVNSPLHF.

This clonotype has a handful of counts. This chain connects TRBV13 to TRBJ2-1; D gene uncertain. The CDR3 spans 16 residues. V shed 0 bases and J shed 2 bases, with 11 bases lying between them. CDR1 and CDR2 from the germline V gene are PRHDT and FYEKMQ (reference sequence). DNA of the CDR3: TGTGCCAGCAGCTTAGGCCCAGCGACCACCTACAATGAGCAGTTCTTC. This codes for CASSLGPATTYNEQFF. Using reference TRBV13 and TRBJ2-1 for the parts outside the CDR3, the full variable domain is AAGVIQSPRHLIKEKRETATLKCYPIPRHDTVYWYQQGPGQDPQFLISFYEKMQSDKGSIPDRFSAQQFSDYHSELNMSSLELGDSALYFCASSLGPATTYNEQFFGPGTRLTVL.

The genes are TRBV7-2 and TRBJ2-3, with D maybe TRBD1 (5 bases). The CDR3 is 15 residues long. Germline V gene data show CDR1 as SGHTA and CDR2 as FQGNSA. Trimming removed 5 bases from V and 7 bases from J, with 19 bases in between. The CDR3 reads CASSGPPKGPNTQYF. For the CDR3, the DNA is TGTGCCAGCAGCGGGCCACCCAAGGGGCCGAATACGCAGTATTTT.

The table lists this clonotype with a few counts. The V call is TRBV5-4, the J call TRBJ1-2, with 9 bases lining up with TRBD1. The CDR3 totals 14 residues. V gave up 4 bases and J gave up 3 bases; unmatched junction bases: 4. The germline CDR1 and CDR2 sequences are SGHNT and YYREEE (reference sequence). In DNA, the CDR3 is TGTGCCAGCAGCCCTTGGACAGGGGACTATGGCTACACCTTC. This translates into CASSPWTGDYGYTF.

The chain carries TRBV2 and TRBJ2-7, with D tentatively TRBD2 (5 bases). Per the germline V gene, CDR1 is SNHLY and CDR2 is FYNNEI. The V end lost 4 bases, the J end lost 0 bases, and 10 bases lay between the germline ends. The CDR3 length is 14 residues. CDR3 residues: CASSVRGSSYEQYF. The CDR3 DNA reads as TGTGCCAGCAGTGTACGAGGGAGCTCCTACGAGCAGTACTTC.

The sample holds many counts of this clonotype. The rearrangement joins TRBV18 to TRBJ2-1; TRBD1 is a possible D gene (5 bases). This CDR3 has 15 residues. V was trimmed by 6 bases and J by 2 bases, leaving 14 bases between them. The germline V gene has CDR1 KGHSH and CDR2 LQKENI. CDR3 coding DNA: TGTGCCAGCTCTCTAAGGACATTCCCCTACAATGAGCAGTTCTTC. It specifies CASSLRTFPYNEQFF.

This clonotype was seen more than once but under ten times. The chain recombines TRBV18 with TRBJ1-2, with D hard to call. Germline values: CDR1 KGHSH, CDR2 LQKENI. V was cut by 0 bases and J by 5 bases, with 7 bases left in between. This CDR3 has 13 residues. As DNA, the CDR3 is TGTGCCAGCTCACCACCGGTGGAATATGGCTACACCTTC. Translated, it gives CASSPPVEYGYTF.

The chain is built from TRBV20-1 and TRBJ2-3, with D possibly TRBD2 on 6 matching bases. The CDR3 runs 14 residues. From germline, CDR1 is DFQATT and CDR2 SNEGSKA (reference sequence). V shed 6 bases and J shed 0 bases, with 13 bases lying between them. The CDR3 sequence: CSALADISTDTQYF. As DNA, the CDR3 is TGCAGTGCGTTAGCGGACATTAGCACAGATACGCAGTATTTT.

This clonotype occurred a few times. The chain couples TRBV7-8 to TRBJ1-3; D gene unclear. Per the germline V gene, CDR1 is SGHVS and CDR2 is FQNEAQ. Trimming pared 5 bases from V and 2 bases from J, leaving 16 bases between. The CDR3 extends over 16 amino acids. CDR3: CASSPYLSGAGNTIYF. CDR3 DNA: TGTGCCAGCAGCCCCTACCTAAGCGGTGCTGGAAACACCATATATTTT.

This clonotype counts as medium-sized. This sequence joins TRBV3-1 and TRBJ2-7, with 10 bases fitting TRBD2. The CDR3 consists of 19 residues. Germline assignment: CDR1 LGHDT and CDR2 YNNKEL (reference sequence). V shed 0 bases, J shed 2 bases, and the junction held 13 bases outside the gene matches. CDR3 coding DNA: TGTGCCAGCAGCCAAGATTGGGGAGCGGGAGGGCTCTCGGCCTACGAGCAGTACTTC. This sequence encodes CASSQDWGAGGLSAYEQYF.

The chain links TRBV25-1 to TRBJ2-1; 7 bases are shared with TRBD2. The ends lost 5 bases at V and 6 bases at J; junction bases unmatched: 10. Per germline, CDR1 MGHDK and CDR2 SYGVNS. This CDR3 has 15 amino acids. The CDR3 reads CASSQWEGTGNEQFF. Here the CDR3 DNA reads TGTGCCAGCAGTCAGTGGGAGGGGACGGGCAATGAGCAGTTCTTC.

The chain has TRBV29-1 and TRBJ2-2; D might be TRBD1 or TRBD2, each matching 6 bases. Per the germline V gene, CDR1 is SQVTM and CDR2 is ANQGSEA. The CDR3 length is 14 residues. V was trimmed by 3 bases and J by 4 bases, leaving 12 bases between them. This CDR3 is CSVDEKGGTGELFF. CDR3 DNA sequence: TGCAGCGTTGATGAGAAGGGGGGCACCGGGGAGCTGTTTTTT.

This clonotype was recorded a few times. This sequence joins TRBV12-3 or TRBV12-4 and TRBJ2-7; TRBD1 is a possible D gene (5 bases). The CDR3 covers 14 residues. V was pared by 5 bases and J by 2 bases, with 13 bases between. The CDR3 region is CASSPNRCAYEQYF. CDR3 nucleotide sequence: TGTGCCAGCAGTCCAAACAGGTGCGCCTACGAGCAGTACTTC.

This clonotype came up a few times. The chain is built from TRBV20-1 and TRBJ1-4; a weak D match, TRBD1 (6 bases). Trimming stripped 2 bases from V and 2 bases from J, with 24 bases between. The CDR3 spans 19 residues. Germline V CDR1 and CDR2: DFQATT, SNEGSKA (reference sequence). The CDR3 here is CSARLSPSRGAETNEKLFF. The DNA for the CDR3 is TGCAGTGCTAGACTCTCCCCGAGCAGGGGCGCGGAGACTAATGAAAAACTGTTTTTT.

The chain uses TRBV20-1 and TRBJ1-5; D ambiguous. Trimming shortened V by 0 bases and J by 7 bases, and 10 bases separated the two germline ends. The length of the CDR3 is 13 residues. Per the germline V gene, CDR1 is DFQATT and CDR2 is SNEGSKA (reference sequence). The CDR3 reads CSAREVEDQPQHF. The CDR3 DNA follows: TGCAGTGCTAGAGAGGTCGAGGACCAGCCCCAGCATTTT.

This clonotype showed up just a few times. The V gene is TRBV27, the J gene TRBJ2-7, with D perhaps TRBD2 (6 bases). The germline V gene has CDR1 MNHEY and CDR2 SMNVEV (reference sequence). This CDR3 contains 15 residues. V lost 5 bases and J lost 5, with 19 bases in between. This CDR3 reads CASSQTGLPWDEQYF. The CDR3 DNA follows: TGTGCCAGCAGTCAAACGGGACTGCCTTGGGACGAGCAGTACTTC.

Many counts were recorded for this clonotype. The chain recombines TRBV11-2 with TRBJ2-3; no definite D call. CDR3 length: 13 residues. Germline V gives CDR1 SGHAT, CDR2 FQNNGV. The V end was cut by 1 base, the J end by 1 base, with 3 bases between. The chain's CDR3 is CASSLGRTDTQYF. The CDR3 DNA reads TGTGCCAGCAGCTTAGGGCGCACAGATACGCAGTATTTT.

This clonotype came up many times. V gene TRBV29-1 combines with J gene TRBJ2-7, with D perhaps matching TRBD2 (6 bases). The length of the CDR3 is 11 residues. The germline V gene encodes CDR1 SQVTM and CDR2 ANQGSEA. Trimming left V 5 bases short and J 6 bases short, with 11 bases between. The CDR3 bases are TGCAGCGTTAACAAGGGAGGCGAGCAGTACTTC. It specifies CSVNKGGEQYF.

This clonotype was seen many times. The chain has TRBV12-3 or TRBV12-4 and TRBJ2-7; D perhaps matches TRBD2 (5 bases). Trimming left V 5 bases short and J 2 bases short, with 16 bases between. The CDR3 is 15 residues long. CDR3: CASSPGPKGAYEQYF. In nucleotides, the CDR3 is TGTGCCAGCAGTCCCGGACCTAAGGGAGCCTACGAGCAGTACTTC.

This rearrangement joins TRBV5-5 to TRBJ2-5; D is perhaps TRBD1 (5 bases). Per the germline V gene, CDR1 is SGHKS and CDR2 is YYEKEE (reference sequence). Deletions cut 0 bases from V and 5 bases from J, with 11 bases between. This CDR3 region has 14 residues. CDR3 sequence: CASSLEGASETQYF. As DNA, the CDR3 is TGTGCCAGCAGCTTGGAAGGGGCGAGCGAGACCCAGTACTTC. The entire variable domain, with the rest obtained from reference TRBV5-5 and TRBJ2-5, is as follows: DAGVTQSPTHLIKTRGQQVTLRCSPISGHKSVSWYQQVLGQGPQFIFQYYEKEERGRGNFPDRFSARQFPNYSSELNVNALLLGDSALYLCASSLEGASETQYFGPGTRLLVL.

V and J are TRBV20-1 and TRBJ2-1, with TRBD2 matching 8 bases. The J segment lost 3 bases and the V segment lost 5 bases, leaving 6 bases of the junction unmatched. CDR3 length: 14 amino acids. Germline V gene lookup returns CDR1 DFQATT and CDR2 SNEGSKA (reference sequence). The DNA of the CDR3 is TGCAGTGCTCCGACTAGCGTAAGCTACAATGAGCAGTTCTTC. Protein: CSAPTSVSYNEQFF.

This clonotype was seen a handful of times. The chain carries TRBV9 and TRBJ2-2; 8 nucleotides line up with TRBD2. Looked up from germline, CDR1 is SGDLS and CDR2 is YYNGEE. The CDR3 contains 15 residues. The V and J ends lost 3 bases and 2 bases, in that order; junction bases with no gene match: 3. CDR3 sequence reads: CASSGGGLNTGELFF. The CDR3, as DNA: TGTGCCAGCAGCGGCGGGGGGCTTAACACCGGGGAGCTGTTTTTT.

The chain's CDR3 is CSARTGWTQYF. The CDR3 DNA reads TGCAGTGCTAGGACAGGGTGGACCCAGTACTTC. The chain employs TRBV20-1 and TRBJ2-5, with 7 bases fitting TRBD1. The CDR3 loop spans 11 amino acids. The V and J ends lost 3 bases and 7 bases, in that order; junction bases with no gene match: 2. Germline CDR1 reads DFQATT; CDR2 reads SNEGSKA (reference sequence).

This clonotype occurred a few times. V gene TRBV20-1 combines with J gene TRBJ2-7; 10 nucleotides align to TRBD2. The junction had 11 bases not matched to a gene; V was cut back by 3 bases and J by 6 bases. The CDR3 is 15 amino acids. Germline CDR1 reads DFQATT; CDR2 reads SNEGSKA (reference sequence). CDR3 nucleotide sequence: TGCAGTGCTAGCGATAGGACTAGCGGAATGGGCGAGCAGTACTTC. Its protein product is CSASDRTSGMGEQYF.

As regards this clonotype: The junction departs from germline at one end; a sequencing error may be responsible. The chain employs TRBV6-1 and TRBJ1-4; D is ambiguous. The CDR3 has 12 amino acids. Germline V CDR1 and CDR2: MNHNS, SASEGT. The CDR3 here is CASRTVNEKLFF. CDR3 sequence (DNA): TGTGCCAGCCGCACAGTTAATGAAAAACTGTTTTTC.

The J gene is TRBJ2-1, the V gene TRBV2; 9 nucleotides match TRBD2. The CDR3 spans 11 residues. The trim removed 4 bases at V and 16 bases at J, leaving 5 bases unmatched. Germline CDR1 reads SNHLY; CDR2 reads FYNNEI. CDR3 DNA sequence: TGTGCCAGCAGTGTCCAGCGGGAGGATTTCTTC. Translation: CASSVQREDFF. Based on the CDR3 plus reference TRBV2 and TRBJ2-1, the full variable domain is EPEVTQTPSHQVTQMGQEVILRCVPISNHLYFYWYRQILGQKVEFLVSFYNNEISEKSEIFDDQFSVERPDGSNFTLKIRSTKLEDSAMYFCASSVQREDFFGPGTRLTVL.

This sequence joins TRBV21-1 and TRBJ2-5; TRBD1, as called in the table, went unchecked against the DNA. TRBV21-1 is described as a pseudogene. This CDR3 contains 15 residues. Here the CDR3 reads CASSKERRGRETQYF. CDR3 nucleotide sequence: TGTGCCAGCAGCAAAGAGCGCAGGGGGCGTGAGACCCAGTACTTC.

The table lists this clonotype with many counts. As DNA, the CDR3 is TGCGCCAGCAGCCTGGGCCCTTCTGGAAACACCATATATTTT. Its protein is CASSLGPSGNTIYF. The genes are TRBV5-1 and TRBJ1-3; D gene ambiguous. CDR1 and CDR2 (germline): SGHRS, YFSETQ. This CDR3 spans 14 amino acids. V gave up 4 bases and J gave up 1 base, with 9 bases separating them.